The present entry profiles one T cell receptor beta chain with its context. Its matching antigen is unknown. This entry belongs to a study of cytomegalovirus exposure and HLA in healthy donors. Notes on the study in general: As a later analysis revealed, most CMV-associated TCR beta chains appeared HLA-restricted. As was reported, the classifier diagnosed cytomegalovirus status with high specificity and sensitivity. The study listed under 200 cytomegalovirus-associated TCR beta chains.

Regarding donors, all were healthy bone marrow donors. V was cut by 1 base and J by 8 bases, with 6 bases left in between. Germline V CDR1 and CDR2: GTSNPN, SVGIG (reference sequence). The CDR3 extends over 11 amino acids. PCR primers comprised 60 Vbeta and 13 Jbeta primers. Produced via immunoSEQ multiplex PCR; TCRdb's table is partial and in-frame only. The table lists 300,000 or so clones, roughly four fifths of them singletons. The gene calls are TRBV30 and TRBJ2-1; D unresolved. Sequencing used PBMCs. The TCR comes from a woman aged 40 to 49 in good health and CMV-seropositive. DNA of the CDR3: TGTGCCTGGAGTGGTAAATATGAGCAGTTCTTC. This codes for CAWSGKYEQFF.